A single T cell receptor (beta chain) is shown here with its context. This specimen comes from a study of blood T cell repertoires in COVID-19. Two negative PCRs, clearance, or symptom resolution had been documented for recovered Cohort 3 donors. The protocol was immunoSEQ multiplex PCR, while the TCRdb copy is restricted to in-frame clones and leaves out a portion. The sample carries approximately 300,000 clones, roughly 85% recorded once. This CDR3 region has 14 residues. Per germline, CDR1 SGHAT and CDR2 FQNNGV. Trimming removed 5 bases from V and 3 bases from J; junction bases left unmatched: 7. The V call is TRBV11-2, the J call TRBJ2-7; 7 positions match TRBD1. This receptor was taken from a woman between 25 and 40 years old who had recovered from COVID-19. The sample comprised PBMCs or T cells enriched from blood (not recorded which). The CDR3 coding sequence is TGTGCCAGCAGCAACCGGGACAGCCTCTACGAGCAGTACTTC. Protein product: CASSNRDSLYEQYF.